This is a list of T cell receptor beta chains from one sample in a study of PD-1 blockade in classical Hodgkin lymphoma. Data came from immunoSEQ multiplex PCR; TCRdb stores just in-frame clones and leaves some out. Among roughly 26,000 clones listed, more than 75% were seen once. The source material was peripheral blood mononuclear cells (PBMCs), sampled at baseline. The receptor source for this set is a human donor with classical Hodgkin lymphoma. The conserved cysteine and the conserved F or W are not part of the CDR3 here.

v_call: TRBV6-5; j_call: TRBJ1-5; cdr3_aa: ASSGQHNQPQH
v_call: TRBV21-1; j_call: TRBJ2-2; cdr3_aa: ASSRPGPNTGELF
v_call: TRBV14; j_call: TRBJ2-7; cdr3_aa: ASSQRGQDYEQY
v_call: TRBV4-3; j_call: TRBJ2-1; cdr3_aa: ASSQDHSPWNEQF
v_call: TRBV5-1; j_call: TRBJ2-2; cdr3_aa: ASSLGAVSNTGELF
v_call: TRBV28; j_call: TRBJ2-7; cdr3_aa: ASSLSTGSSYEQY
v_call: TRBV4-1; j_call: TRBJ2-6; cdr3_aa: ASSQDPHRAGANVLT
v_call: TRBV5-1; j_call: TRBJ2-7; cdr3_aa: ASSFPGSSSYEQY
v_call: TRBV27; j_call: TRBJ2-7; cdr3_aa: ASGSLGQSYEQY
v_call: TRBV18; j_call: TRBJ1-4; cdr3_aa: ASSPGAQNEKLF
v_call: TRBV7-8; j_call: TRBJ1-4; cdr3_aa: ASSFSGGQNEKLF
v_call: TRBV5-6; j_call: TRBJ1-1; cdr3_aa: ASSLIQGRTEAF
v_call: TRBV6-5; j_call: TRBJ2-7; cdr3_aa: ASSSSSLKYEQY
v_call: TRBV19; j_call: TRBJ1-5; cdr3_aa: ASKIAARRDFNQPQH
v_call: TRBV5-1; j_call: TRBJ2-5; cdr3_aa: ASSLGAGYQETQY
v_call: TRBV29-1; j_call: TRBJ2-3; cdr3_aa: SVVGESSTDTQY
v_call: TRBV5-1; j_call: NA; cdr3_aa: ASSLDRGHGEQY
v_call: TRBV5-5; j_call: TRBJ1-4; cdr3_aa: ASRQGGLNEKLF
v_call: TRBV7-9; j_call: TRBJ2-5; cdr3_aa: ASSLGGGAQETQY
v_call: TRBV19; j_call: TRBJ1-1; cdr3_aa: ASSMLAAWNTEAF
v_call: TRBV9; j_call: TRBJ1-3; cdr3_aa: ASSAGGTGADTIY
v_call: TRBV10-3; j_call: TRBJ2-7; cdr3_aa: ATHPGTDYEQY
v_call: TRBV7-8; j_call: TRBJ2-1; cdr3_aa: ASSYTGDHEQF
v_call: TRBV19; j_call: TRBJ2-7; cdr3_aa: ASGPPGTGLYEQY
v_call: TRBV2; j_call: TRBJ1-2; cdr3_aa: ASRDGTGYYGYT
v_call: TRBV6-5; j_call: TRBJ2-5; cdr3_aa: ASSYSPRETQY